This T cell receptor (beta chain) was recorded in a study of T-cell reconstitution after alpha-beta-depleted transplantation in children. Unique molecular identifiers tagged the TCRbeta library. TCRdb called the PCR reads again in MiXCR, with one record for every CDR3 protein. The data show 500,000 to 750,000 distinct CDR3 sequences, roughly 13% seen once. Findings and limits, study-wide: One year post-transplant, T-cell counts and diversity were largely derived from T cells produced anew. Where alpha-beta T cells came from about two months after transplant was reportedly several hundred expanded graft clones. Surviving recipient T cells and thymic progenitors accounted for the high day-60 TCRbeta diversity observed in some patients.

With V trimmed by 5 bases and J by 4 bases, 14 bases remained unmatched. The CDR3 has 16 residues. Per the germline V gene, CDR1 is GTSNPN and CDR2 is SVGIG (reference sequence). This clonotype showed up just a few times. Its antigen is undetermined. Material: PBMCs, mostly from graft donor cells, obtained 360 days after TCRalphabeta/CD19-depleted stem cell transplant. The chain combines TRBV30 with TRBJ2-1, with TRBD2 matching 7 bases. The clonotype was recovered from a male patient between 5 and 17 years old who had a stem cell transplant for acute myeloid leukemia, so the T cells may come from the graft donor. The CDR3 bases are TGTGCCTGGGTGGGGGGGAGCGGAGGGTTTTACAATGAGCAGTTCTTC. It codes for CAWVGGSGGFYNEQFF.